The clone carrying this T cell receptor beta chain was seen a few times. The data stem from a study of OX40 agonist ivuxolimab in advanced cancers. This table comes from immunoSEQ multiplex PCR, and its TCRdb copy is limited to in-frame clones, with some not included. The sample records 45,000 to 60,000 clones, about 88% being singletons. The receptor comes from an adult with an advanced solid tumor such as melanoma, head and neck, liver or kidney cancer. The material sequenced was CD4+ or CD8+ T cells sorted from blood, taken in a trial of the OX40 agonist ivuxolimab.

The CDR3 sequence is CSAGFLGQGGGELFF. CDR3 in DNA: TGCAGCGCTGGTTTTCTGGGACAGGGTGGCGGGGAGCTGTTTTTT. The V call is TRBV29-1, the J call TRBJ2-2; 9 bases align to TRBD1. Germline CDR1 SQVTM, CDR2 ANQGSEA. CDR3 length: 15 residues. The trim removed 7 bases at V and 7 bases at J, leaving 13 bases unmatched.